The 24 T cell receptor beta chains below were found in one sample sequenced in a study of blood T cell repertoires in COVID-19. Here immunoSEQ multiplex PCR was the method, and the copy in TCRdb shows in-frame clones only, minus some. The table lists approximately 290,000 clones, approximately 89% of them singletons, with around 2.2% in the top ten. The specimen sequenced was peripheral blood. The receptors stem from a woman in her 30s with COVID-19, enrolled during active disease.

The V call is TRBV9, the J call TRBJ2-3, with TRBD2 matching 8 bases. The CDR3 has 14 residues. Germline loops: CDR1 SGDLS, CDR2 YYNGEE. The ends lost 1 base at V and 5 bases at J; junction bases unmatched: 3. CDR3 region: CASSVLTSGDTQYF. CDR3 sequence (DNA): TGTGCCAGCAGCGTATTAACTAGCGGAGATACGCAGTATTTT.

The rearrangement uses TRBV6-6 and TRBJ1-5; D unclear. Germline V CDR1 and CDR2: MNHNY, SVGAGI (reference sequence). The CDR3 is 15 amino acids. The V end lost 2 bases, the J end lost 7 bases, and 15 bases lay between the germline ends. The DNA of the CDR3 is TGTGCCAGCAGTTACGACCTTGAGGGATACCAGCCCCAGCATTTT. This encodes CASSYDLEGYQPQHF.

V usage is TRBV11-2 and J usage is TRBJ2-2, with 8 nucleotides matching TRBD2. Germline loops: CDR1 SGHAT, CDR2 FQNNGV. The CDR3 extends over 17 amino acids. With 5 bases clipped from V and 0 bases from J, the junction kept 8 bases outside the gene matches. CDR3 DNA: TGTGCCAGCAGCCGTGGACTAGCAGTATCGAACACCGGGGAGCTGTTTTTT. Amino acids: CASSRGLAVSNTGELFF.

The V and J genes are TRBV3-1 (or the pseudogene TRBV3-2) and TRBJ1-1, with D unresolved. The V gene lost 3 bases and the J gene lost 7 bases, with 9 bases spanning the gap. The CDR3 extends over 12 amino acids. Germline V gives CDR1 LGHDT, CDR2 YNNKEL (reference sequence). The CDR3 DNA reads TGTGCCAGCAGCCAGGTGGAGGGTGAAGCTTTCTTT. The encoded protein is CASSQVEGEAFF.

The rearrangement links TRBV6-6 to TRBJ2-2; D is ambiguous. The CDR3 runs to 15 residues. The V gene lost 2 bases and the J gene lost 1 base, with 8 bases spanning the gap. CDR1 and CDR2 from the germline V gene are MNHNY and SVGAGI (reference sequence). The CDR3 sequence: CASSYHSQNTGELFF. The CDR3 DNA is TGTGCCAGCAGTTACCACTCTCAGAACACCGGGGAGCTGTTTTTT.

The chain joins TRBV9 to TRBJ2-1; D remains unclear. The CDR3 has 16 amino acids. Trimming left V 4 bases short and J 0 bases short, with 14 bases between. Germline V gene lookup returns CDR1 SGDLS and CDR2 YYNGEE. CDR3 DNA sequence: TGTGCCAGCAGCCTCGGGTATCTTAGCTCCTACAATGAGCAGTTCTTC. Amino acid sequence: CASSLGYLSSYNEQFF.

The gene calls are TRBV6-5 and TRBJ1-4, with D tentatively TRBD1 (5 bases). The CDR3 length is 15 residues. The V gene's germline CDR1 is MNHEY and CDR2 SVGAGI. V was pared by 2 bases and J by 7 bases, with 14 bases between. This chain's CDR3 is CASSYGGAGGEKLFF. Here the CDR3 DNA reads TGTGCCAGCAGTTACGGAGGGGCGGGAGGTGAAAAACTGTTTTTT.

This chain connects TRBV3-1 (or the pseudogene TRBV3-2) to TRBJ2-1, with no clear D. Germline V gene data show CDR1 as LGHDT and CDR2 as YNNKEL (reference sequence). The CDR3 contains 15 residues. Between the trimmed V and J ends, which lost 4 bases and 8 bases, there was a span of 18 bases. CDR3 coding DNA: TGTGCCAGCAGCCTTCCTACGTCCGGCCGGGATGAGCAGTTCTTC. As protein: CASSLPTSGRDEQFF.

The V call is TRBV14, the J call TRBJ1-1, with 8 bases lining up with TRBD1. The CDR3 loop spans 14 amino acids. The trim removed 5 bases at V and 5 bases at J, leaving 7 bases unmatched. Germline CDR1 is SGHDN and CDR2 is FVKESK. As DNA, the CDR3 is TGTGCCAGCAGCTTACAGGGGGGGGAGACTGAAGCTTTCTTT. It encodes CASSLQGGETEAFF. Full variable domain (missing parts from reference TRBV14 and TRBJ1-1): EAGVTQFPSHSVIEKGQTVTLRCDPISGHDNLYWYRRVMGKEIKFLLHFVKESKQDESGMPNNRFLAERTGGTYSTLKVQPAELEDSGVYFCASSLQGGETEAFFGQGTRLTVV.

The chain has TRBV30 and TRBJ2-1; 8 nucleotides agree with TRBD2. Losses at the gene ends were 3 bases for V and 7 bases for J; bases not matched to a gene: 8. Germline-derived CDR1 and CDR2 are GTSNPN and SVGIG (reference sequence). This CDR3 has 14 residues. The CDR3 spells CAWSPLAESNEQFF. CDR3 nucleotides: TGTGCCTGGAGCCCACTAGCGGAAAGTAATGAGCAGTTCTTC.

This chain uses TRBV2 with TRBJ1-5; the D gene is possibly TRBD1 (5 bases). Between the trimmed V and J ends, which lost 6 bases and 3 bases, there was a span of 9 bases. This CDR3 has 13 amino acids. The germline gives CDR1 SNHLY, CDR2 FYNNEI. The CDR3 reads CASRDNYNQPQHF. For the CDR3, the DNA is TGTGCCAGCAGGGACAACTACAATCAGCCCCAGCATTTT.

The J gene is TRBJ2-3, the V gene TRBV19; 8 positions agree with TRBD1. There are 14 residues in the CDR3. V was pared by 4 bases and J by 3 bases, with 3 bases of the junction left unmatched. The V gene's germline CDR1 is LNHDA and CDR2 SQIVND (reference sequence). The CDR3 is CASSTRQGTDTQYF. CDR3 in DNA: TGTGCCAGTAGTACCCGACAGGGGACAGATACGCAGTATTTT.

The chain combines TRBV6-5 with TRBJ1-1; 7 bases agree with TRBD1. Per germline, CDR1 MNHEY and CDR2 SVGAGI. This CDR3 contains 13 residues. The V gene end was trimmed by 6 bases and the J gene end by 4 bases; junction bases not matched to a gene: 5. In DNA form, the CDR3 reads TGTGCCAGCAGCCTCGACAGGGCCACTGAAGCTTTCTTT. As protein: CASSLDRATEAFF.

The CDR3 here is CASSESAFGYGYTF. CDR3 sequence (DNA): TGTGCCAGCAGTGAAAGCGCTTTTGGCTATGGCTACACCTTC. The chain is built from TRBV25-1 and TRBJ1-2, with unresolved D. CDR3 length equals 14 residues. Per the germline V gene, CDR1 is MGHDK and CDR2 is SYGVNS. Trimming left V 2 bases short and J 4 bases short, with 11 bases between.

This clone has a single count. The chain couples TRBV15 to TRBJ2-1; TRBD1 aligns across 9 bases. The junction had 15 bases not matched to a gene; V was cut back by 3 bases and J by 15 bases. The CDR3 totals 15 residues. Germline V gene data show CDR1 as LNHNV and CDR2 as YYDKDF (reference sequence). CDR3 protein: CATSSRSPGQGVPFF. CDR3 in DNA: TGTGCCACCAGCAGTCGATCACCGGGACAGGGTGTTCCGTTCTTC.

This clone occurred a few times. The chain recombines TRBV3-1 (or the pseudogene TRBV3-2) with TRBJ1-5, with 7 bases aligning to TRBD1. With V trimmed by 1 base and J by 5 bases, 5 bases remained unmatched. The CDR3 is 15 amino acids. Germline V gene lookup returns CDR1 LGHDT and CDR2 YNNKEL (reference sequence). The CDR3 DNA reads TGTGCCAGCAGCCAAGGGCCAGGGGGACATCAGCCCCAGCATTTT. Amino acid sequence: CASSQGPGGHQPQHF.

The chain couples TRBV11-3 to TRBJ2-1; the match to TRBD2 covers 8 bases. The CDR3 is made up of 15 amino acids. The V segment lost 4 bases and the J segment 7 bases; nucleotides outside the gene matches: 9. In germline, CDR1 is SGHNT, CDR2 YENEEA. The CDR3 sequence: CASSSGTRPLNEQFF. In DNA form, the CDR3 reads TGTGCCAGCAGCTCCGGGACTAGGCCCCTAAATGAGCAGTTCTTC.

This chain connects TRBV19 to TRBJ2-1, with 8 bases fitting TRBD2. Germline assignment: CDR1 LNHDA and CDR2 SQIVND (reference sequence). Losses at the gene ends were 5 bases for V and 2 bases for J; bases not matched to a gene: 5. The CDR3 length is 15 residues. CDR3 nucleotides: TGTGCCAGTAGTGCCCTAGCGGGCGCCTACAATGAGCAGTTCTTC. Protein: CASSALAGAYNEQFF. The full variable domain, with the rest looked up from reference TRBV19 and TRBJ2-1, is DGGITQSPKYLFRKEGQNVTLSCEQNLNHDAMYWYRQDPGQGLRLIYYSQIVNDFQKGDIAEGYSVSREKKESFPLTVTSAQKNPTAFYLCASSALAGAYNEQFFGPGTRLTVL.

This chain links TRBV19 with TRBJ1-5; 8 bases map to TRBD1. The CDR3 extends over 13 amino acids. Trimming removed 10 bases from V and 5 bases from J; junction bases left unmatched: 7. Germline loops: CDR1 LNHDA, CDR2 SQIVND (reference sequence). The CDR3 spells CATNQGAYQPQHF. CDR3 nucleotide sequence: TGTGCCACAAACCAGGGGGCATATCAGCCCCAGCATTTT. The full variable domain, completed using reference TRBV19 and TRBJ1-5, is DGGITQSPKYLFRKEGQNVTLSCEQNLNHDAMYWYRQDPGQGLRLIYYSQIVNDFQKGDIAEGYSVSREKKESFPLTVTSAQKNPTAFYLCATNQGAYQPQHFGDGTRLSIL.

The chain employs TRBV7-9 and TRBJ1-1, with 8 nucleotides matching TRBD1. The V gene's germline CDR1 is SEHNR and CDR2 FQNEAQ (reference sequence). Losses at the gene ends were 5 bases for V and 3 bases for J; bases not matched to a gene: 8. The CDR3 covers 15 residues. As DNA, the CDR3 is TGTGCCAGCAGCCTAAGACAGGGGTCGGACACTGAAGCTTTCTTT. It yields the protein CASSLRQGSDTEAFF.

Only one count was recorded for this clone. CDR3 loop: CASSGTGGDGYTF. CDR3 nucleotides: TGCGCCAGCAGTGGTACAGGGGGCGATGGCTACACCTTC. This chain connects TRBV10-2 to TRBJ1-2, with TRBD1 identical over 9 bases. CDR1 WSHSY and CDR2 SAAADI come from the germline V gene. Trimming removed 4 bases from V and 6 bases from J; junction bases left unmatched: 3. The CDR3 is made up of 13 amino acids.

The chain is built from TRBV6-5 and TRBJ1-1; D remains unclear. V lost 1 base and J 8 bases, leaving 11 bases between the germline ends. The CDR3 is 13 residues long. Germline CDR1 is MNHEY and CDR2 is SVGAGI. CDR3: CASSYLVGREAFF. CDR3 in DNA: TGTGCCAGCAGTTACTTGGTCGGTCGCGAAGCTTTCTTT.

This chain connects TRBV25-1 to TRBJ1-3; no clear D. The CDR3 consists of 14 residues. V dropped 1 base and J dropped 0 bases, with 4 bases sitting between them. CDR1 MGHDK and CDR2 SYGVNS come from the germline V gene. DNA of the CDR3: TGTGCCAGCAGTGAATTCAGCTCTGGAAACACCATATATTTT. It translates to CASSEFSSGNTIYF.

The CDR3 DNA sequence: TGCGCCAGCAGCTTGGGCTCAGACTACGAGCAGTACTTC. Its protein is CASSLGSDYEQYF. The V call is TRBV5-1, the J call TRBJ2-7, with D unclear. The V end lost 0 bases, the J end lost 3 bases, and 7 bases lay between the germline ends. This CDR3 is built from 13 residues. CDR1 SGHRS and CDR2 YFSETQ come from the germline V gene.